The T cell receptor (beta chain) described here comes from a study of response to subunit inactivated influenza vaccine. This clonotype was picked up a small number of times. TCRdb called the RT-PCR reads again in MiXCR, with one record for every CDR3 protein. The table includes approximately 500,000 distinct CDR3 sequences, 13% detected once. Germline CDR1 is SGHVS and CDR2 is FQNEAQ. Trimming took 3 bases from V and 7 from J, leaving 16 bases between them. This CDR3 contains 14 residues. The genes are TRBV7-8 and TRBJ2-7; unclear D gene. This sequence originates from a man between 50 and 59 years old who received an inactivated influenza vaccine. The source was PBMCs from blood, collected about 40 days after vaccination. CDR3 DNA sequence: TGTGCCAGCAGCTTGCCCGGCCGTCGGGCAGAGCAGTACTTC. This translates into CASSLPGRRAEQYF. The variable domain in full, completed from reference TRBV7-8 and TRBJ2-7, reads GAGVSQSPRYKVAKRGQDVALRCDPISGHVSLFWYQQALGQGPEFLTYFQNEAQLDKSGLPSDRFFAERPEGSVSTLKIQRTQQEDSAVYLCASSLPGRRAEQYFGPGTRLTVT.